The subject of this entry is one T cell receptor beta chain. There is no known antigen for this receptor. Per-nucleotide qualities are absent, and no much larger clonotype sits a single base away. This sample is drawn from a study of shared clonotypes between healthy human individuals (dated by TCRdb to the early 2020s). Describing the broader study: A few men and a couple of women, aged 18 to 49 years, made up the cohort. Per donor, three plates each were used for CD4 naive and CD4 memory, two for CD8 naive, and one for CD8 memory. To estimate repertoire size and how much clonotype sharing occurs between individuals, the study deeply sequenced the blood TCR repertoires of 4 to 6 healthy adults. To increase sequencing depth and limit assay-specific biases, different laboratories used diverse techniques to prepare libraries and sequence TCR repertoires. Per donor, leukapheresis produced somewhere between about 0.94 and 9 billion PBMCs. General conclusions and limits of the study: Based on pairwise subsampling, the degree of clonotype sharing among donors was expected to be affected by sequencing depth. Even with the large sequencing depth, rarefaction of the sorted-subset datasets indicated that sequencing was incomplete. Naive subsets generally had larger estimated clonotype richness than memory subsets. Around 5.4% of naive CD4, 3.5% of naive CD8, roughly 2.5% of memory CD4, and 0.35% to 0.4% of memory CD8 clonotypes were shared across several donors. Because the study included only a small number of donors, the genetic and exposure-history diversity represented was limited. Clonotypes shared by all four sorted-subset donors showed higher generation probabilities than non-shared clonotypes. Sampling was restricted to blood, and TCR repertoires in tissues likely differ from the TCR repertoires found in blood.

V lost 5 bases and J lost 7 bases, and the count of bases not matched to a germline gene is 8. Based on the germline V gene, the CDR1 and CDR2 sequences are MDHEN and SYDVKM. Measured from the cysteine to the phenylalanine, the CDR3 is 14 residues long. The read is trimmed to its CDR3 DNA, 42 bases read in frame from base 1. TCR CDR3 regions were amplified from genomic DNA by multiplex PCR using the deep immunoSEQ assay. Extracted genomic DNA from each cell subset was distributed evenly across all wells of several immunoSEQ 96-well plates, and each plate was treated as a replicate. Each replicate PCR for sorted subsets received roughly 200 ng genomic DNA, equal to about 29,000 T cell genomes. Purified libraries were measured with a Qubit 3.0 fluorometer, size-checked on a Bioanalyzer 2100, and measured again with the KAPA Library Quantification kit. Each immunoSEQ 96-well plate was sequenced on its own single-read 150-cycle Illumina NextSeq 550 flow cell. The study's processing was this. The immunoSEQ output contained only junctional sequences without quality scores, so filtering could not match that applied to full-length reads. Sequences were annotated with PyIR, a Python wrapper for IgBLAST v1.9, using IMGT germline references to assign V/J genes and CDR3. Reads were filtered out if the reads had weak V/J assignments (E-value above 1e-6), no CDR3, stop codons, out-of-frame junctions, or ambiguous translated residues. A V3J clonotype was defined by an identical inferred V gene, J gene, and CDR3 amino acid sequence. Percentage overlap between repertoires was computed as shared unique clonotypes divided by the size of the smaller repertoire. Repertoire richness was assessed with RTK rarefaction, the Chao1 estimator, and Recon v2.1 estimates of unobserved clonotypes. OLGA was used to compute generation probabilities for all TCRbeta clonotypes that the gDNA method yielded from a few donors. TCRdb retrieved this table from immuneACCESS and kept in-frame rearrangements only. Not all clones are present; in checked studies, unresolved V genes account for under half, and no reason is known for the remainder. Clone size and V and J calls were adopted from that table, with D and trimming inferred from the DNA. This sample holds approximately 2,200,000 clones; about 92% were observed only once. The ten most abundant clones make up about 1.8% of the sample.

For the CD8 naive samples, CD45RO-negative cells were positively selected for CCR7, yielding a CD45RA+CCR7+ population from which TemRA cells were excluded. The donors were healthy, HIV-negative adults with no recently reported acute infections or vaccinations. Every donor was a Caucasian adult living in Nashville, Tennessee, USA. Blood was obtained by leukapheresis, after which PBMCs were separated by Ficoll-Histopaque density gradient centrifugation and cryopreserved in liquid nitrogen vapor phase. Purity and quantity of every magnetically sorted T cell population were checked by analytical flow cytometry. Each sorted fraction had its genomic DNA isolated and then quantified by UV absorbance on a Nanodrop 2000c.

The sequenced sample consisted of naive CD8+ T cells from PBMCs. This sample's cell subset or site label indicates: CD45RA+CCR7+. The sequence was collected from a man aged 18-30 years in good health. Some clones in this sample may be carry-over from other donors' samples. The sequence is built from TRBV28 and TRBJ1-2; the junction holds 9 bases that match TRBD1. The DNA reads as follows: TGTGCCAGCAGTCCCTACAGGGGGCGGTCTGGCTACACCTTC. Its coded protein is CASSPYRGRSGYTF.